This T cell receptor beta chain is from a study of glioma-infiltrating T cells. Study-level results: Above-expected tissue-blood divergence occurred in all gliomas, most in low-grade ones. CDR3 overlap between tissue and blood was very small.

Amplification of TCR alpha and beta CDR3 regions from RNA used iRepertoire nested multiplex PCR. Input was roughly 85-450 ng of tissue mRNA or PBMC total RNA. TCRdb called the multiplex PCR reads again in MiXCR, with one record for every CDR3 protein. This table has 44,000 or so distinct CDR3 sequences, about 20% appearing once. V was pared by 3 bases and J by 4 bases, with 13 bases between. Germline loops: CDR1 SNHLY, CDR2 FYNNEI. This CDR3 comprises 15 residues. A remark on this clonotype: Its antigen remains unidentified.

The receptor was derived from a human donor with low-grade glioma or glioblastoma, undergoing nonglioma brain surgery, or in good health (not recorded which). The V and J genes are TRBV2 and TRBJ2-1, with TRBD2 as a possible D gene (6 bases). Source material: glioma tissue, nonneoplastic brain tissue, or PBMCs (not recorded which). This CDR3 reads CASSEGRDLYNEQFF. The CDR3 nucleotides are TGTGCCAGCAGTGAGGGGCGGGATCTGTACAATGAGCAGTTCTTC. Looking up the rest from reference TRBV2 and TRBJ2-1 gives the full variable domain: EPEVTQTPSHQVTQMGQEVILRCVPISNHLYFYWYRQILGQKVEFLVSFYNNEISEKSEIFDDQFSVERPDGSNFTLKIRSTKLEDSAMYFCASSEGRDLYNEQFFGPGTRLTVL.